This paragraph reports one TCR beta chain. The data are from a study of blood T cell repertoires in COVID-19. About the study: Sample material is recorded as cDNA or gDNA derived from T cells, B-cell-depleted T cells, or PBMCs.

CDR1 is MNHNY and CDR2 is SVGAGI in the germline V gene (reference sequence). J lost 4 bases, V lost 5 bases, and 8 bases had no gene match. This CDR3 contains 14 residues. Sequencing was performed with immunoSEQ multiplex PCR; in TCRdb, only in-frame clones are kept and a portion is missing. The sample has more than 90,000 clones, roughly nine tenths seen once. This sequence joins TRBV6-6 and TRBJ2-7; 7 bases match TRBD1. This TCR derives from a woman in her sixties with COVID-19, enrolled during active disease. Sequenced sample: peripheral blood. This CDR3 is CASSQPGQLYEQYF. CDR3 bases: TGTGCCAGCAGTCAACCGGGACAGCTATACGAGCAGTACTTC.